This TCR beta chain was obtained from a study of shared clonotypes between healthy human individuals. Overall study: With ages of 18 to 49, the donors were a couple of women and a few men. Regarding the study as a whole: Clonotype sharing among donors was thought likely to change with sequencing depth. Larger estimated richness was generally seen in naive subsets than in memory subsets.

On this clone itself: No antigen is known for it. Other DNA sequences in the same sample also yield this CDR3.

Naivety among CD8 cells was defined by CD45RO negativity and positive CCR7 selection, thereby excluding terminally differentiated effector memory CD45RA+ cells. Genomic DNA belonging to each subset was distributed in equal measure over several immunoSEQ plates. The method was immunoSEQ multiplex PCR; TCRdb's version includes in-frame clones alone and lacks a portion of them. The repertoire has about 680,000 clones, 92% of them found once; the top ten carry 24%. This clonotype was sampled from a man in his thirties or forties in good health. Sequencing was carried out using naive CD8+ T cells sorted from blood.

The CDR3 loop reads CASSLGAAGANVLTF. CDR3 nucleotides: TGTGCCAGCAGCCTCGGGGCAGCTGGGGCCAACGTCCTGACTTTC. V usage is TRBV7-9 and J usage is TRBJ2-6; D may correspond to TRBD1 or TRBD2 (5 bases each). V was cut by 5 bases and J by 2 bases, with 10 bases left in between. The germline V gene has CDR1 SEHNR and CDR2 FQNEAQ (reference sequence). The CDR3 runs to 15 residues.